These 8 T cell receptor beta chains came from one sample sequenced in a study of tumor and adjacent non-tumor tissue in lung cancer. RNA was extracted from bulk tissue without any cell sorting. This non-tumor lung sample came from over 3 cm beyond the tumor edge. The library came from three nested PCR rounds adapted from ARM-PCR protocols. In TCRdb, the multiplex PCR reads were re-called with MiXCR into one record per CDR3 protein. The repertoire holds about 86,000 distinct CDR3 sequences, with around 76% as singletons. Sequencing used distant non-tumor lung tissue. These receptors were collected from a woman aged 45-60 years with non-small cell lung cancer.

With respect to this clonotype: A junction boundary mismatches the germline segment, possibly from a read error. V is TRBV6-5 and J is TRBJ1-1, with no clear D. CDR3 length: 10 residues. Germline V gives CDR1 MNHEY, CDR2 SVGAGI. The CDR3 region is CANSNTETFF. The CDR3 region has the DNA TGTGCCAACAGTAACACCGAAACTTTCTTT.

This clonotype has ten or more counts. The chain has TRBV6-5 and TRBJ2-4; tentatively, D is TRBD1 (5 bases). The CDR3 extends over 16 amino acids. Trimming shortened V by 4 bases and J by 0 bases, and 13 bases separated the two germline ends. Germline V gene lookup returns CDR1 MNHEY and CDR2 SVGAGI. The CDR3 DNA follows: TGTGCCAGCAGTTCCCTCATGGGGCGAGCCAAAAACATTCAGTACTTC. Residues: CASSSLMGRAKNIQYF.

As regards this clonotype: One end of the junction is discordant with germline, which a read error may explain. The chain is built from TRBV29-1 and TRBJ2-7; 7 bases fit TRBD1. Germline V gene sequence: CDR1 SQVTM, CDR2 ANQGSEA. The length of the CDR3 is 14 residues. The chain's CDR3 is CSVEGRDSSYEQCF. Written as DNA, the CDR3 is TGTAGCGTTGAGGGCCGGGACAGCTCCTACGAGCAGTGCTTC.

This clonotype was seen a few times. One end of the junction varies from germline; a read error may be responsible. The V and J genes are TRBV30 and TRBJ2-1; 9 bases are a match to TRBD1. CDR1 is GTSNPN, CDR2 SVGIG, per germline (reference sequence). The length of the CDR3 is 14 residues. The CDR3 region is CAWSVQGARNELFF. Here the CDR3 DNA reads TGTGCCTGGAGTGTACAGGGGGCAAGGAATGAGCTGTTCTTC.

The DNA for the CDR3 is TGTGCCAGCAGATCGGGATTAGCGGATGAGCAGTTCTTC. Protein product: CASRSGLADEQFF. The V gene is TRBV12-3 or TRBV12-4, the J gene TRBJ2-1; the D gene is possibly TRBD2 (6 bases). The CDR3 contains 13 residues. With 6 bases removed from V and 8 bases from J, the gap between germline ends came to 14 bases.

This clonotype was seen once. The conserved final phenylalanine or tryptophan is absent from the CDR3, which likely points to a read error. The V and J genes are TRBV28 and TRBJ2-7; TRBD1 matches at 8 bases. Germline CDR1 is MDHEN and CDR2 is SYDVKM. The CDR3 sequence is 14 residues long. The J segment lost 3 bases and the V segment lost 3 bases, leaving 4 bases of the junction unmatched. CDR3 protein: CASSFTGQGYEQYL. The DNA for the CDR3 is TGTGCCAGCAGTTTCACCGGACAGGGCTACGAGCAGTACCTC.

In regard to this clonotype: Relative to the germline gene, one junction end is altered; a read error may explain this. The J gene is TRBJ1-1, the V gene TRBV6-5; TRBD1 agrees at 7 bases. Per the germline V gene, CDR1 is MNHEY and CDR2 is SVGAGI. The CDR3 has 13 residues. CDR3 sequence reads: CAALTGTNTEVFF. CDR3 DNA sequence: TGCGCCGCGCTGACAGGGACGAACACTGAAGTTTTCTTT.

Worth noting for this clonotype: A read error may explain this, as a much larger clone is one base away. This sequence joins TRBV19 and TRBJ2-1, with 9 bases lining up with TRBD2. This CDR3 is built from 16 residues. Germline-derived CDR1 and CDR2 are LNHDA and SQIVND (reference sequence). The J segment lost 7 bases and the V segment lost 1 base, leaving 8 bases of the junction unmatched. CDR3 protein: CASSIGLAGEQNEQFF. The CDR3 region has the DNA TGTGCCAGTAGTATAGGGTTAGCGGGAGAACAAAATGAGCAGTTCTTC.